The next 23 T cell receptor beta chains were all read from a single sample in a study of Ad26.COV2.S vaccination and SARS-CoV-2 variants. Described treatment: over 15 received Ad26.COV2.S at low or high dose, single or two shots; several received placebo; per-sample allocation not given. Day 63 following the first vaccine or placebo injection was when the samples were taken. Produced via immunoSEQ multiplex PCR; TCRdb's table is partial and in-frame only. Among 410,000 or so clones listed, more than 80% were seen once. Sequenced here: peripheral blood, sampled in a trial of Ad26.COV2.S vaccine versus placebo. Source of these receptors: a person between 18 and 59 years old who received the Ad26.COV2.S COVID-19 vaccine or a placebo.

In regard to this clone: The same CDR3 is also encoded by other DNA sequences in this sample. The J gene is TRBJ1-2, the V gene TRBV9; D gene uncertain. Trimming removed 0 bases at V and 5 bases at J, with 5 bases between. CDR3 length: 12 residues. The V gene's germline CDR1 is SGDLS and CDR2 YYNGEE. The CDR3 loop reads CASSVGTYGYTF. CDR3 nucleotide sequence: TGTGCCAGCAGCGTAGGCACGTATGGCTACACCTTC.

The chain combines TRBV10-3 with TRBJ2-4; 13 bases match TRBD2. With V trimmed by 2 bases and J by 0 bases, 4 bases remained unmatched. CDR1 is ENHRY, CDR2 SYGVKD, per germline. CDR3 size: 18 residues. The chain's CDR3 is CAISEGTSGTLAKNIQYF. The CDR3 DNA reads as TGTGCCATCAGTGAGGGGACTAGCGGGACTCTAGCCAAAAACATTCAGTACTTC.

The CDR3, as DNA: TGTGCCAGCAGTGAAGCCTTTAGCTATAGCGAGCAGTACTTC. This encodes CASSEAFSYSEQYF. The chain has TRBV6-1 and TRBJ2-7; D unresolved. CDR1 and CDR2 (germline): MNHNS, SASEGT. Trimming shortened V by 0 bases and J by 6 bases, and 12 bases separated the two germline ends. The CDR3 is 14 amino acids.

The rearrangement uses TRBV13 and TRBJ1-1; D might be TRBD1 (6 bases). CDR1 is PRHDT and CDR2 is FYEKMQ in the germline V gene (reference sequence). The germline V and J ends were trimmed by 4 bases and 2 bases, with 14 bases remaining between them. The CDR3 runs to 15 residues. The CDR3 DNA is TGTGCCAGCAGCTCTTCCAGGGGCCCCAACACTGAAGCTTTCTTT. Translated, it gives CASSSSRGPNTEAFF.

V usage is TRBV5-1 and J usage is TRBJ2-2; possibly TRBD2 for D (5 bases). Germline values: CDR1 SGHRS, CDR2 YFSETQ. Trimming cost V 5 bases and J 6 bases, with 14 bases left between them. CDR3 length equals 14 residues. CDR3 residues: CASRLVNYPGELFF. CDR3 bases: TGCGCCAGCAGACTAGTAAACTACCCCGGGGAGCTGTTTTTT.

This chain connects TRBV27 to TRBJ2-2, with 11 bases that match TRBD2. The CDR3 contains 18 residues. Germline V lookup: CDR1 MNHEY, CDR2 SMNVEV (reference sequence). With 6 bases clipped from V and 0 bases from J, the junction kept 9 bases outside the gene matches. The CDR3 DNA is TGTGCCAGCAGCCCTTCCTTAGCGGGAGGGGCGAACACCGGGGAGCTGTTTTTT. Residues: CASSPSLAGGANTGELFF.

The V and J genes are TRBV14 and TRBJ1-6; a weak D match, TRBD1 (5 bases). Germline-derived CDR1 and CDR2 are SGHDN and FVKESK. Trimming removed 4 bases at V and 7 bases at J, with 14 bases between. The CDR3 covers 15 residues. CDR3 amino acids: CASSPIGRTNSPLHF. The CDR3 DNA follows: TGTGCCAGCAGCCCGATCGGACGGACAAATTCACCCCTCCACTTT.

Remarks on this clone: The same CDR3 arises from other DNA sequences in this sample as well. The chain uses TRBV5-1 and TRBJ2-1; D is uncertain. The CDR3 is 13 residues long. Germline V gives CDR1 SGHRS, CDR2 YFSETQ. V gave up 1 base and J gave up 1 base, with 3 bases separating them. The CDR3 DNA reads as TGCGCCAGCAGCTTGACTTCCTACAATGAGCAGTTCTTC. It is translated as CASSLTSYNEQFF.

This chain uses TRBV12-3 or TRBV12-4 with TRBJ1-1; no firm D call. V lost 5 bases to trimming and J lost 5 bases, with 9 bases between them. The CDR3 spans 12 residues. In nucleotides, the CDR3 is TGTGCCAGCAGTCGGTTCGGGACTGAAGCTTTCTTT. This encodes CASSRFGTEAFF.

Worth noting for this clone: The identical CDR3 is also encoded by other nucleotide sequences in the sample. The chain joins TRBV5-6 to TRBJ1-2, with 8 bases lining up with TRBD1. After removal of 4 bases from V and 6 bases from J, the junction contained 5 bases not matched to a gene. CDR3 size: 13 residues. CDR1 and CDR2 from the germline V gene are SGHDT and YYEEEE. For the CDR3, the DNA is TGTGCCAGCAGCAGAGGACAGGGAGATGGCTACACCTTC. It translates to CASSRGQGDGYTF.

The V and J genes are TRBV6-1 and TRBJ1-5; no clear D. V lost 3 bases, J lost 3 bases, and 9 bases lay in between. Germline V gene lookup returns CDR1 MNHNS and CDR2 SASEGT. The CDR3 covers 14 residues. The CDR3 coding sequence is TGTGCCAGCAGTGACGGTCCGGACAATCAGCCCCAGCATTTT. Translating gives CASSDGPDNQPQHF.

This chain joins TRBV10-3 and TRBJ2-3, with 7 positions matching TRBD2. Losses at the gene ends were 5 bases for V and 0 bases for J; bases not matched to a gene: 5. Germline-derived CDR1 and CDR2 are ENHRY and SYGVKD. The CDR3 is 15 residues long. The CDR3 DNA sequence: TGTGCCATCAGTCACCTGGGGGGGAGCACAGATACGCAGTATTTT. It codes for CAISHLGGSTDTQYF.

This clone was seen more than once but under ten times. The genes are TRBV3-1 (or the pseudogene TRBV3-2) and TRBJ1-6; maybe TRBD1 (6 bases). This CDR3 is built from 13 residues. Germline values: CDR1 LGHDT, CDR2 YNNKEL (reference sequence). Trimming stripped 0 bases from V and 9 bases from J, with 6 bases between. The CDR3 sequence is CASSQDRGSPLHF. The CDR3, as DNA: TGTGCCAGCAGCCAAGACAGGGGTTCACCCCTCCACTTT.

The chain joins TRBV20-1 to TRBJ2-1, with D unclear. The germline CDR1 and CDR2 sequences are DFQATT and SNEGSKA (reference sequence). The CDR3 runs 11 residues. V was cut by 4 bases and J by 3 bases, with 4 bases left in between. CDR3 nucleotide sequence: TGCAGTGCTATCGGCTACAATGAGCAGTTCTTC. Its protein product is CSAIGYNEQFF.

The chain recombines TRBV4-3 with TRBJ1-6; D call uncertain. Germline-derived CDR1 and CDR2 are LGHNA and YSLEER. This CDR3 is built from 14 residues. Trimming shortened V by 0 bases and J by 10 bases, and 10 bases separated the two germline ends. CDR3 in DNA: TGCGCCAGCAGCCAAGATTACAGCCTATCACCCCTCCACTTT. Translated: CASSQDYSLSPLHF.

This clone has a single count. The chain combines TRBV30 with TRBJ2-5, with 7 bases lining up with TRBD1. V trimming: 3 bases; J trimming: 5 bases; junction bases outside the gene matches: 12. The CDR3 is 15 residues long. Germline values: CDR1 GTSNPN, CDR2 SVGIG (reference sequence). In nucleotides, the CDR3 is TGTGCCTGGAGAACAGGTACAGGGGAACAGGAGACCCAGTACTTC. It translates to CAWRTGTGEQETQYF.

The rearrangement uses TRBV7-8 and TRBJ2-3, with D tentatively TRBD1 or TRBD2 (5 bases each). The CDR3 is made up of 15 amino acids. Deletions cut 5 bases from V and 0 bases from J, with 12 bases between. CDR1 is SGHVS, CDR2 FQNEAQ, per germline. CDR3 coding DNA: TGTGCCAGCAGCGTTGTGAGGGGTAGCACAGATACGCAGTATTTT. Its protein product is CASSVVRGSTDTQYF.

The J gene is TRBJ2-5, the V gene TRBV5-4, with a possible D match to TRBD1 (6 bases). V was cut by 3 bases and J by 2 bases, with 11 bases left in between. Per the germline V gene, CDR1 is SGHNT and CDR2 is YYREEE (reference sequence). The CDR3 extends over 14 amino acids. In DNA, the CDR3 is TGTGCCAGCAGCTCACAGGGTATTCAAGAGACCCAGTACTTC. It is translated as CASSSQGIQETQYF.

This chain uses TRBV2 with TRBJ2-5; D tentatively fits TRBD1 or TRBD2 (5 bases each). The V gene's germline CDR1 is SNHLY and CDR2 FYNNEI. The CDR3 consists of 15 residues. V was trimmed by 8 bases and J by 1 base, leaving 17 bases between them. The CDR3 coding sequence is TGTGCCAGCTTCGATCGGGACGGATCCCAAGAGACCCAGTACTTC. Residues: CASFDRDGSQETQYF.

The gene calls are TRBV7-9 and TRBJ2-1; D not certain. This CDR3 is built from 15 residues. Trimming cost V 1 base and J 0 bases, with 7 bases left between them. Germline CDR1 and CDR2: SEHNR and FQNEAQ (reference sequence). Here the CDR3 reads CASSLGYSSYNEQFF. The CDR3 bases are TGTGCCAGCAGCTTAGGATATTCCTCCTACAATGAGCAGTTCTTC.

This CDR3 is CASSYSIGLAGEAQAETQYF. CDR3 DNA sequence: TGTGCCAGCAGTTACTCGATAGGACTAGCGGGGGAGGCCCAGGCTGAGACCCAGTACTTC. The V gene is TRBV6-7, the J gene TRBJ2-5, with 13 nucleotides matching TRBD2. TRBV6-7 is placed among ORFs of uncertain function. V was clipped by 0 bases and J by 5 bases; unmatched bases: 15. The CDR3 has 20 residues.

J is TRBJ2-7 and V is TRBV27; 8 bases match TRBD2. Germline V gene sequence: CDR1 MNHEY, CDR2 SMNVEV (reference sequence). V was pared by 5 bases and J by 0 bases, with 6 bases of the junction left unmatched. The CDR3 extends over 15 amino acids. CDR3 coding DNA: TGTGCCAGCAGTCTGGTAGCGGGAAGCTCCTACGAGCAGTACTTC. Translation: CASSLVAGSSYEQYF.

V gene TRBV12-5 combines with J gene TRBJ2-1; D unclear. The CDR3 sequence is 13 residues long. The V and J ends lost 1 base and 2 bases respectively, with 3 bases between them. Germline lookup yields CDR1 LGHNT and CDR2 FRNRAP. CDR3 bases: TGTGCTAGTGGTTTGGGGACCTACAATGAGCAGTTCTTC. It yields the protein CASGLGTYNEQFF.